A single count supports the clone carrying this T cell receptor beta chain. Its specificity is unknown. The TCR beta cDNA libraries contained unique molecular identifiers. Each sample of about 0.9 to 11 million input T cells yielded 500,000 or so cDNA molecules, so each molecule approximated one T cell. TCRdb redid the calling of the PCR reads with MiXCR, one entry per CDR3 protein. This sample has some 800,000 distinct CDR3 sequences, with approximately 44% found just once. This sample stems from a study of post-analysis software for immune sequencing data. Background on the study: Clinical courses comprised relapsing-remitting, secondary progressive and progressive-relapsing multiple sclerosis.

Study outcomes and limitations: Clustering by F measure revealed strong co-clustering among samples prepared together in one batch. Controls' normalized Chao1 diversity significantly exceeded that of multiple sclerosis patients.

The receptor was isolated from a girl aged 5-17 years with multiple sclerosis. Source material: blood.

The CDR3 loop is CSVAGTRGHNEQFF. The DNA of the CDR3 is TGCAGCGTGGCCGGGACACGGGGCCACAATGAGCAGTTCTTC. The chain couples TRBV29-1 to TRBJ2-1, with D possibly matching TRBD1 (6 bases). The germline V and J ends were trimmed by 6 bases and 5 bases, with 17 bases remaining between them. The CDR3 has 14 residues. The germline V gene has CDR1 SQVTM and CDR2 ANQGSEA.